The 20 T cell receptor beta chains reported below all come from one sample, sequenced in a study of CD8+CD57+ T cells in acquired aplastic anemia. Genomic DNA constituted the template upon which TCR beta VDJ and CDR3 profiling was performed. Using its own MiXCR run on the reads, TCRdb lists one record per CDR3 protein. The sample consists of roughly 200,000 distinct CDR3 sequences, over 60% of them appearing once. The sequenced sample was sorted CD4+, CD8+, or CD8+CD57+ T cells (not recorded which) from PBMCs. Receptor source: a human donor in good health.

This clonotype was counted only a few times. The CDR3 bases are TGTGCCAGCAGCCCAGGAGGGAGCTACGAGCAGTACTTC. Translated: CASSPGGSYEQYF. The gene calls are TRBV7-8 and TRBJ2-7; TRBD2 is a possible D gene (6 bases). Germline V gene data show CDR1 as SGHVS and CDR2 as FQNEAQ. This CDR3 has 13 residues. V lost 5 bases to trimming and J lost 3 bases, with 11 bases between them.

For this clonotype: No DNA is shown, since the ends of the CDR3 on it are uncertain; the CDR3 is the one TCRdb lists. Here the CDR3 reads CSVEDGDRLPNEQFFGATDYGYTF. The chain uses TRBV29-1 and TRBJ1-2. CDR1 SQVTM and CDR2 ANQGSEA come from the germline V gene. The CDR3 numbers 24 amino acids, ends counted.

This clonotype was recorded at least ten times. This chain links TRBV11-2 with TRBJ2-5; a weak D match, TRBD2 (6 bases). V lost 3 bases and J 2 bases, leaving 7 bases between the germline ends. The length of the CDR3 is 13 residues. From germline, CDR1 is SGHAT and CDR2 FQNNGV. This chain's CDR3 is CASSFRGQETQYF. The CDR3 region has the DNA TGTGCCAGCAGCTTTCGGGGGCAAGAGACCCAGTACTTC.

This clonotype was counted ten times or more. The gene calls are TRBV7-9 and TRBJ1-4; D ambiguous. This CDR3 is 14 amino acids long. Germline CDR1 is SEHNR and CDR2 is FQNEAQ (reference sequence). Trimming took off 2 bases at V and 6 bases at J, with 10 bases between the two ends. The CDR3 loop is CASSLLRRDEKLFF. CDR3 bases: TGTGCCAGCAGCTTACTGAGGAGAGATGAAAAACTGTTTTTT.

V gene TRBV20-1 combines with J gene TRBJ2-1; TRBD1 is a possible D gene (5 bases). The CDR3 is 14 residues long. Germline V CDR1 and CDR2: DFQATT, SNEGSKA (reference sequence). The V and J ends lost 5 bases and 5 bases respectively, with 16 bases between them. The CDR3 sequence: CSAPPRGRDNEQFF. In DNA form, the CDR3 reads TGCAGTGCTCCACCCCGAGGCAGGGACAATGAGCAGTTCTTC.

This clonotype was counted many times. V and J are TRBV4-1 and TRBJ2-1; no definite D call. This CDR3 has 13 amino acids. Between the trimmed V and J ends, which lost 0 bases and 3 bases, there was a span of 3 bases. CDR1 is MGHRA, CDR2 YSYEKL, per germline. The CDR3 DNA follows: TGCGCCAGCAGCCAAGACGTCTACAATGAGCAGTTCTTC. The encoded protein is CASSQDVYNEQFF.

The chain carries TRBV7-9 and TRBJ1-1; a weak D match, TRBD1 (6 bases). Looked up from germline, CDR1 is SEHNR and CDR2 is FQNEAQ (reference sequence). V shed 8 bases and J shed 2 bases, with 15 bases lying between them. The CDR3 extends over 14 amino acids. CDR3 sequence (DNA): TGTGCCAGCGACAGGTGCAACCCAAACACTGAAGCTTTCTTT. This codes for CASDRCNPNTEAFF.

This clonotype was recorded many times. The CDR3 DNA sequence: TGTGCCAGCAGCTCCAAAGGAGGGGTGGGGAACACTGAAGCTTTCTTT. This sequence encodes CASSSKGGVGNTEAFF. V gene TRBV11-2 combines with J gene TRBJ1-1, with D possibly TRBD1 on 5 matching bases. V gave up 4 bases and J gave up 1 base, with 16 bases separating them. Per germline, CDR1 SGHAT and CDR2 FQNNGV. The CDR3 is made up of 16 amino acids.

This clonotype was seen a handful of times. V is TRBV25-1 and J is TRBJ2-7; D may be TRBD2 (6 bases). This CDR3 has 15 amino acids. V shed 3 bases and J shed 2 bases, with 14 bases lying between them. Germline values: CDR1 MGHDK, CDR2 SYGVNS. CDR3 bases: TGTGCCAGCAGTGATCCTGGGGGGAGCCCCTACGAGCAGTACTTC. Its translation is CASSDPGGSPYEQYF.

The J gene is TRBJ1-4, the V gene TRBV5-1; weak D call: TRBD1 (5 bases). Trimming shortened V by 4 bases and J by 3 bases, and 10 bases separated the two germline ends. The CDR3 is made up of 14 amino acids. Germline-derived CDR1 and CDR2 are SGHRS and YFSETQ. The CDR3 DNA is TGCGCCAGCAGCCTGGACATGTCTAATGAAAAACTGTTTTTT. Its protein is CASSLDMSNEKLFF.

The rearrangement joins TRBV25-1 to TRBJ1-1; TRBD1 agrees at 7 bases. Germline assignment: CDR1 MGHDK and CDR2 SYGVNS. The V segment lost 8 bases and the J segment 3 bases; nucleotides outside the gene matches: 15. This CDR3 contains 16 residues. This chain's CDR3 is CASLPGGGAWDTEAFF. CDR3 nucleotide sequence: TGTGCCAGCTTACCAGGGGGTGGTGCTTGGGACACTGAAGCTTTCTTT. Based on the CDR3 plus reference TRBV25-1 and TRBJ1-1, the full variable domain is EADIYQTPRYLVIGTGKKITLECSQTMGHDKMYWYQQDPGMELHLIHYSYGVNSTEKGDLSSESTVSRIRTEHFPLTLESARPSHTSQYLCASLPGGGAWDTEAFFGQGTRLTVV.

As concerns this clonotype: The CDR3 does not end in the conserved phenylalanine or tryptophan, so this is likely a read error. The DNA is left out, because the CDR3 cannot be placed on it with certainty; the CDR3 is given as TCRdb lists it. The J gene is TRBJ1-4, the V gene TRBV7-9. The germline V gene has CDR1 SEHNR and CDR2 FQNEAQ (reference sequence). The CDR3 extends over 10 residues, inclusive of both ends. The CDR3 spells CASSLSRQIY.

This clonotype showed up many times. This chain uses TRBV9 with TRBJ2-1; D call uncertain. The CDR3 is 16 residues long. CDR1 SGDLS and CDR2 YYNGEE come from the germline V gene. Trimming left V 3 bases short and J 3 bases short, with 16 bases between. The CDR3 coding sequence is TGTGCCAGCAGCGCCCATCGGGCTACGCACTACAATGAGCAGTTCTTC. Translating it yields CASSAHRATHYNEQFF.

This clonotype was found many times. V usage is TRBV14 and J usage is TRBJ2-1, with D perhaps matching TRBD2 (6 bases). Trimming removed 1 base from V and 4 bases from J, with 17 bases in between. Per the germline V gene, CDR1 is SGHDN and CDR2 is FVKESK. CDR3 length: 17 amino acids. The CDR3 DNA reads TGTGCCAGCAGCCAAGGCACTAGCTTCCCCTTATACAATGAGCAGTTCTTC. Its protein product is CASSQGTSFPLYNEQFF.

The chain combines TRBV7-9 with TRBJ2-7, with 9 bases fitting TRBD1. Germline V lookup: CDR1 SEHNR, CDR2 FQNEAQ (reference sequence). V dropped 5 bases and J dropped 0; count of bases not matched to a gene: 5. The CDR3 has 15 amino acids. This CDR3 is CASSAGQGPSYEQYF. DNA for the CDR3: TGTGCCAGCAGCGCGGGACAGGGCCCCTCCTACGAGCAGTACTTC.

Ten or more counts support this clonotype. CDR3 DNA sequence: TGTGCCAGCAGTTCCACCAGCGAGAGCTCCTACGAGCAGTACTTC. Amino acid sequence: CASSSTSESSYEQYF. V gene TRBV12-3 or TRBV12-4 combines with J gene TRBJ2-7; D ambiguous. The CDR3 is made up of 15 amino acids. V gave up 4 bases and J gave up 0 bases, with 13 bases separating them.

This clonotype was seen once. The rearrangement joins TRBV11-3 to TRBJ2-3; 8 bases line up with TRBD1. The CDR3 loop spans 15 amino acids. Trimming removed 5 bases from V and 4 bases from J; junction bases left unmatched: 8. Germline CDR1 SGHNT, CDR2 YENEEA. The CDR3 coding sequence is TGTGCCAGCAGCATACGACAGGGGCAGGCAGATACGCAGTATTTT. This sequence encodes CASSIRQGQADTQYF.

This clonotype has just a few counts. The V and J genes are TRBV7-8 and TRBJ2-1; 9 bases map to TRBD2. The CDR3 is 16 residues long. The J segment lost 0 bases and the V segment lost 6 bases, leaving 6 bases of the junction unmatched. The germline V gene has CDR1 SGHVS and CDR2 FQNEAQ. Written as DNA, the CDR3 is TGTGCCAGCAGTTTTAGTAGCGGGAGCTCCTACAATGAGCAGTTCTTC. This sequence encodes CASSFSSGSSYNEQFF.

This clonotype was seen only a few times. This sequence joins TRBV29-1 and TRBJ2-1, with 14 bases aligning to TRBD2. The CDR3 has 14 amino acids. V lost 6 bases and J lost 6; bases outside the gene matches: 4. Germline V CDR1 and CDR2: SQVTM, ANQGSEA. The CDR3 sequence is CSVAGLAGVNEQFF. The CDR3 DNA sequence: TGCAGCGTCGCGGGACTAGCGGGGGTCAATGAGCAGTTCTTC.

This clonotype is a singleton in its sample. V is TRBV9 and J is TRBJ2-5, with TRBD1 identical over 10 bases. This CDR3 is 14 amino acids long. Germline CDR1 is SGDLS and CDR2 is YYNGEE. Trimming cost V 5 bases and J 4 bases; bases outside gene matches: 5. The CDR3, as DNA: TGTGCCAGCAGGGGACAGGGGATGGGAGAGACCCAGTACTTC. Residues: CASRGQGMGETQYF. Filled out from reference TRBV9 and TRBJ2-5, the complete variable domain reads DSGVTQTPKHLITATGQRVTLRCSPRSGDLSVYWYQQSLDQGLQFLIQYYNGEERAKGNILERFSAQQFPDLHSELNLSSLELGDSALYFCASRGQGMGETQYFGPGTRLLVL.